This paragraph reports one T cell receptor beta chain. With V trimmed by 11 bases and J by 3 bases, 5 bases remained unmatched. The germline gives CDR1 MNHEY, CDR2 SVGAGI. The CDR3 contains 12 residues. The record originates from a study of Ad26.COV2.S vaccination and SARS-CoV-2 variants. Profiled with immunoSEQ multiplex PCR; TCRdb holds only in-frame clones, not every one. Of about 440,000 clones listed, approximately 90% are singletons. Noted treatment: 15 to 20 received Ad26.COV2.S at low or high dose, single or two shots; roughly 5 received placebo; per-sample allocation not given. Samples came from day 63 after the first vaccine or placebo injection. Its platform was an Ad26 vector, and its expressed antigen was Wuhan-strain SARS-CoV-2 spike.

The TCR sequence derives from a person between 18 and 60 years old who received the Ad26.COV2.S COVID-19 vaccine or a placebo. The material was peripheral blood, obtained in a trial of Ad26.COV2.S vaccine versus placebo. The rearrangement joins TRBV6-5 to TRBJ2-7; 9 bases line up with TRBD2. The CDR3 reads CAPGGRDYEQYF. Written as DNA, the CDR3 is TGTGCCCCGGGCGGGAGGGACTACGAGCAGTACTTC.